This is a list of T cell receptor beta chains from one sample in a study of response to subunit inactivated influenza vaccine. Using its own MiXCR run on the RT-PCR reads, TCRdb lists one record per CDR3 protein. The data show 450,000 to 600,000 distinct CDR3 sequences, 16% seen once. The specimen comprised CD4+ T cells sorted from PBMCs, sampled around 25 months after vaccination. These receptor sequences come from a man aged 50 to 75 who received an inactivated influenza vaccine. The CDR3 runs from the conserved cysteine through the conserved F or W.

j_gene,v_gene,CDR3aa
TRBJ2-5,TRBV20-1,CSASTGGYQETQYF
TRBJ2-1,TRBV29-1,CSVEDLVSGKREQFF
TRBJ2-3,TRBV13,CASLGRASTDTQYF
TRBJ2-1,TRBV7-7,CASSSQGAGEQFF
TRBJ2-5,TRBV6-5,CASSYQERTSGRETQYF
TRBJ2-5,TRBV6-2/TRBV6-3,CASSYVEETQYF
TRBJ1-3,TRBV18,CASPTGPVGGNTIYF
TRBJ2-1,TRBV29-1,CSVEQSDRLNEQFF
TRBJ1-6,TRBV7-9,CASSPGPPRPLHF
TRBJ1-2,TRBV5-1,CASSLAPTGIPYGYTF
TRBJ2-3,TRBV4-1,CASSLRSSGGAKDTQYF
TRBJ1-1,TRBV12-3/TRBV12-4,CVSSSIDRANTEAFF
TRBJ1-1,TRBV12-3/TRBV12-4,CASSFFGAMNTEAFF
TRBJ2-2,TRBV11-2,CASSLLTGYTGELFF
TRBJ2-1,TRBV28,CASITGTGAYNEQFF
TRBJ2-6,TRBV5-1,CASSLRGLRGANVLTF
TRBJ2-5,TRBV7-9,CASSLAYPLKSHF
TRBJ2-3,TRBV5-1,CASIGLAGGQDTQYF
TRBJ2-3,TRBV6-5,CASSLGTGGATDTQYF
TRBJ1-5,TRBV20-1,CSARGAGNGNQPQHF
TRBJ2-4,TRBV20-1,CSASLRDIRNIQYF
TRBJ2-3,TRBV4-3,CASSQAKREMTDTQYF
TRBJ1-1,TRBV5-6,CASSLVGTGTTEAFF
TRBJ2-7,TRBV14,CASSQGNRGSYEQYF
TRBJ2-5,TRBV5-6,CASSRPGSQETQYF
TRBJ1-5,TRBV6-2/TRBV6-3,CASRTGTSGGYSNQPQHF
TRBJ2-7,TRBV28,CASTKTGGAAYEQYF
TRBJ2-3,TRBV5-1,CASSTGTYGDTQYF
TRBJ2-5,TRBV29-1,CSVERWQGAGETQYF
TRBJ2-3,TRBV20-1,CSASGNTDTQYF
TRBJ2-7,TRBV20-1,CSASEGSTTYEQYF
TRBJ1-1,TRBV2,CASNARGSREAFF
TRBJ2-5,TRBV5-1,CASATPPQETQYF
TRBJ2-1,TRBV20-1,CSPNRGGSYNEQFF
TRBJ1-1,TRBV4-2,CASSPEFWELNTEAFF
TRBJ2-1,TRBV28,CASSTPGQGANEQFF
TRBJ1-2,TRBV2,CASSVGAGFNYGYTF
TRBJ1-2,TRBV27,CASSPDSYGYGYTF
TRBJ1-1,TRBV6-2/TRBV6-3,CASSRRDRVMNTEAFF
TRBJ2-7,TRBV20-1,CSARVGDEQYF
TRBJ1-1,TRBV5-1,CASSLNPKGEAFF
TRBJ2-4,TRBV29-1,CSVGGTQKNIQYF
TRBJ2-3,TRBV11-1,CASSRGLAGDWRLGTDTQYF